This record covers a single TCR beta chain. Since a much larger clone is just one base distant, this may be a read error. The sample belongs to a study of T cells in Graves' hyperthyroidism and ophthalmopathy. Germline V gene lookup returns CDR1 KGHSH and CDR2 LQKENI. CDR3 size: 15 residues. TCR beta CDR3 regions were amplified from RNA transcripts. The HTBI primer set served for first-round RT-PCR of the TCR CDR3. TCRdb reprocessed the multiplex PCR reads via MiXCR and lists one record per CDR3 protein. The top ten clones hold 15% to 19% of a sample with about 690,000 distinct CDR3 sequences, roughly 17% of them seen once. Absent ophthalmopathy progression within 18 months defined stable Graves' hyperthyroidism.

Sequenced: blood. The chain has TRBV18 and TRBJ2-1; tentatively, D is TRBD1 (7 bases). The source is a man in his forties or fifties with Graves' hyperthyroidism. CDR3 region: CASSNDRDFYDEQFF. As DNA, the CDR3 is TGTGCCAGCTCAAACGACAGGGACTTCTACGATGAGCAGTTCTTC.